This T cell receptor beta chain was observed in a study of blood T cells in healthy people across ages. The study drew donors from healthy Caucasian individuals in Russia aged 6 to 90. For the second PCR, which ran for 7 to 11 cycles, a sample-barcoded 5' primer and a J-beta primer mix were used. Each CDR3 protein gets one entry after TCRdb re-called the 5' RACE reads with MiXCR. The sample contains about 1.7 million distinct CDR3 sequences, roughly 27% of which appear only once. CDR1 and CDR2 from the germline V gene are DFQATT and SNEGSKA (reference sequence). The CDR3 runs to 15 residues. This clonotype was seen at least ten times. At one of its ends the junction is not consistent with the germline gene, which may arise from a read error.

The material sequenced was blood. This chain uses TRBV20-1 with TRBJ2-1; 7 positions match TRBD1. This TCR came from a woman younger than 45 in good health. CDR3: CSARASQGSSNEQFF. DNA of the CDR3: TGCAGTGCTAGGGCTTCACAGGGGTCCTCCAATGAGCAGTTCTTC.